This entry features one T cell receptor beta chain sequence. What it binds is unknown. Patients were ruled out by autoimmune disease history or systemic immunosuppression. This sample was included in a study of OX40 agonist ivuxolimab in advanced cancers. Background on the study: Three partial responders included one hepatocellular carcinoma patient and two cutaneous melanoma patients. Study-level points and caveats: At 0.1 to 3.0 mg/kg, CD4+ and CD8+ blood T cells expanded clonally by week 6. Some nonresponders likewise displayed low normalized T-cell clonal expansion.

Data came from immunoSEQ multiplex PCR; TCRdb stores just in-frame clones and leaves some out. Here the sample spans about 50,000 clones, more than 75% being singletons. The CDR3 loop spans 16 amino acids. V lost 0 bases and J lost 3; bases outside the gene matches: 2. CDR1 is SGHRS and CDR2 is YFSETQ in the germline V gene. The sequence came from an adult with an advanced solid tumor such as melanoma, head and neck, liver or kidney cancer. The sequencing here drew on CD4+ or CD8+ T cells sorted from blood, taken in a trial of the OX40 agonist ivuxolimab. V is TRBV5-1 and J is TRBJ2-7, with TRBD2 matching 14 bases. The CDR3 nucleotides read TGCGCCAGCAGCTTGGCCGGACTAGCGGGAGGCTACGAGCAGTACTTC. Its protein is CASSLAGLAGGYEQYF.